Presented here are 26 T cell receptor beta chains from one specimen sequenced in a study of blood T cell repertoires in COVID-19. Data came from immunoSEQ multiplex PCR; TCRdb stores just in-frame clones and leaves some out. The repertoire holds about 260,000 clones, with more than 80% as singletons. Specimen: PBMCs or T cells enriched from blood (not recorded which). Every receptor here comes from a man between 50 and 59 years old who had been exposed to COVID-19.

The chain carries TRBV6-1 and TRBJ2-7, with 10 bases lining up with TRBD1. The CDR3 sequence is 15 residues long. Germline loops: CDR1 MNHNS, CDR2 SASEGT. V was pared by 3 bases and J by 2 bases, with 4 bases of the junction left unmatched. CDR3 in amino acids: CASSDPGTGAYEQYV. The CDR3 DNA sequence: TGTGCCAGCAGTGACCCCGGGACAGGGGCCTACGAGCAGTACGTC.

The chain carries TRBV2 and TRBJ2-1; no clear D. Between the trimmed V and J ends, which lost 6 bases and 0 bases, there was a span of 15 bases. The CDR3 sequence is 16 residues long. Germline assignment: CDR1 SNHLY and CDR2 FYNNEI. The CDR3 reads CASRVGSSGSYNEQFF. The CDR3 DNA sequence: TGTGCCAGCAGAGTAGGAAGCTCAGGCTCCTACAATGAGCAGTTCTTC.

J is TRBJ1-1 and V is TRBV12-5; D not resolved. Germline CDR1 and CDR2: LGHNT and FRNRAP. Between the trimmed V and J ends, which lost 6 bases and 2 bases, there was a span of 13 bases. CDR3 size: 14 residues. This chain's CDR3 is CASGPEGTNTEAFF. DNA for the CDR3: TGTGCTAGTGGCCCAGAGGGAACTAACACTGAAGCTTTCTTT.

CDR3 loop: CSASNDRGTYEQYF. CDR3 coding DNA: TGCAGTGCTAGTAACGACAGGGGCACCTACGAGCAGTACTTC. The chain uses TRBV20-1 and TRBJ2-7; the match to TRBD1 covers 8 bases. This CDR3 has 14 amino acids. Germline V gene lookup returns CDR1 DFQATT and CDR2 SNEGSKA (reference sequence). V lost 3 bases to trimming and J lost 2 bases; unmatched junction nucleotides: 6.

The CDR3 bases are TGTGCCAGCAGCTTTCAGGGCAATTCACCCCTCCACTTT. Translating gives CASSFQGNSPLHF. The chain carries TRBV7-8 and TRBJ1-6, with D maybe TRBD1 (5 bases). Germline CDR1 is SGHVS and CDR2 is FQNEAQ. The CDR3 consists of 13 residues. V lost 3 bases, J lost 7 bases, and 7 bases lay in between.

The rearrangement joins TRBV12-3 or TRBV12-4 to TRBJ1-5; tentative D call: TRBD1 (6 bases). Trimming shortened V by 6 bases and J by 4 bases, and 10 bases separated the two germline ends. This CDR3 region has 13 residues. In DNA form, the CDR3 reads TGTGCCAGCAGACCCGGACAGAATCAGCCCCAGCATTTT. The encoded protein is CASRPGQNQPQHF.

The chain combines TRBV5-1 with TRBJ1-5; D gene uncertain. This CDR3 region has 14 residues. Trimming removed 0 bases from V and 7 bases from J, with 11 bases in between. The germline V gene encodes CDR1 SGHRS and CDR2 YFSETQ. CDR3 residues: CASSLDGSAQPQHF. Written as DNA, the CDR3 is TGCGCCAGCAGCTTGGACGGGAGTGCACAGCCCCAGCATTTT.

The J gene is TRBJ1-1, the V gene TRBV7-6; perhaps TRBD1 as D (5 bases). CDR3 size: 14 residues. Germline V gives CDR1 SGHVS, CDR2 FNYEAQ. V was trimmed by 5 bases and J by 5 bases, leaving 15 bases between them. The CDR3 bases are TGTGCCAGCAGCGGGGGGGATTTTGGAACTGAAGCTTTCTTT. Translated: CASSGGDFGTEAFF.

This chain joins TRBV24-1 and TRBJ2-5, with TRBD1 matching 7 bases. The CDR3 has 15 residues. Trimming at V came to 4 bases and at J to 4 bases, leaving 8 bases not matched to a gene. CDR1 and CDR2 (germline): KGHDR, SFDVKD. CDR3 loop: CATSDPTGTGETQYF. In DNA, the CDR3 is TGTGCCACCAGTGACCCGACAGGGACCGGAGAGACCCAGTACTTC.

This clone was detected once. CDR3 coding DNA: TGCGCCAACCGATACAGGGAATCTGGCACTGAAGCTTTCTTT. Protein product: CANRYRESGTEAFF. The J gene is TRBJ1-1, the V gene TRBV5-1, with a weak D call TRBD1 (6 bases). The CDR3 length is 14 residues. Germline V lookup: CDR1 SGHRS, CDR2 YFSETQ. V was trimmed by 9 bases and J by 4 bases, leaving 19 bases between them.

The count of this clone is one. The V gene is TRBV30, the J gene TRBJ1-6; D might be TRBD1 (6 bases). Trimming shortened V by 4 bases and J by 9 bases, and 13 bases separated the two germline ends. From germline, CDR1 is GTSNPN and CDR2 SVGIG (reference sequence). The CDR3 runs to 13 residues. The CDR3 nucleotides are TGTGCCTGGAACATGGGGGGGGCTTCACCCCTCCACTTT. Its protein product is CAWNMGGASPLHF. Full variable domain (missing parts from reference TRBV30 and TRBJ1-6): SQTIHQWPATLVQPVGSPLSLECTVEGTSNPNLYWYRQAAGRGLQLLFYSVGIGQISSEVPQNLSASRPQDRQFILSSKKLLLSDSGFYLCAWNMGGASPLHFGNGTRLTVT.

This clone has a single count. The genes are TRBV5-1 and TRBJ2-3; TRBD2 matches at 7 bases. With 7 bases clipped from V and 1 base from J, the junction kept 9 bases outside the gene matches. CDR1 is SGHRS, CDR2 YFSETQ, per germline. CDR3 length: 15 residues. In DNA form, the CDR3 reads TGCGCCAGCTCAACCCCTAGCGGCGGCACAGATACGCAGTATTTT. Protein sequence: CASSTPSGGTDTQYF.

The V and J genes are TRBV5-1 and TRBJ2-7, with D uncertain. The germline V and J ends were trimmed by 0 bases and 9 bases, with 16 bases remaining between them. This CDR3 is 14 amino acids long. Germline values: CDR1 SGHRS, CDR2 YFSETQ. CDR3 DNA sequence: TGCGCCAGCAGCTTGGAATCCACTAACTTAGGGCAGTACTTC. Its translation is CASSLESTNLGQYF.

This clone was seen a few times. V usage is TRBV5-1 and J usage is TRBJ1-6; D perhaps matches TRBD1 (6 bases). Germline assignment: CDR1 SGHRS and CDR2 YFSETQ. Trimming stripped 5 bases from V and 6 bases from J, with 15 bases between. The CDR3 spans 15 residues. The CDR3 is CASSLQTGFNSPLHF. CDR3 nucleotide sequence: TGCGCCAGCAGTCTCCAGACAGGTTTTAATTCACCCCTCCACTTT.

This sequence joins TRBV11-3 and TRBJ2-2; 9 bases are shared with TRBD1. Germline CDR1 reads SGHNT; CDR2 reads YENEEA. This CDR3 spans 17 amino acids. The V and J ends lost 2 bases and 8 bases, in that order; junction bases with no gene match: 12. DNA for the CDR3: TGTGCCAGCAGCTTAACCCCGCGACAGGGGGTTAATGGGGAGCTGTTTTTT. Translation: CASSLTPRQGVNGELFF.

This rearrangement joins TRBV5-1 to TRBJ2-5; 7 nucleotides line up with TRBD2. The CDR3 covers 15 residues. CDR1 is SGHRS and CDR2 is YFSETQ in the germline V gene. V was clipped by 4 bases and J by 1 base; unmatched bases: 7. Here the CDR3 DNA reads TGCGCCAGCAGCCCCTGGTGGGGGGGCCAAGAGACCCAGTACTTC. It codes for CASSPWWGGQETQYF.

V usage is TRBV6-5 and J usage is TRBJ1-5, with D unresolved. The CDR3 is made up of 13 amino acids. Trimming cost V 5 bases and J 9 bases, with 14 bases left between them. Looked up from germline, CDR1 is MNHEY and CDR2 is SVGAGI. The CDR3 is CASSTRTRGPQHF. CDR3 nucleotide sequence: TGTGCCAGCAGTACCAGGACTCGGGGGCCCCAGCATTTT.

The CDR3, as DNA: TGTGCCAGCAGCTTTATGAACTTCGGCTACACCTTC. Translated, it gives CASSFMNFGYTF. The chain couples TRBV11-3 to TRBJ1-2; no reliable D call. The V gene lost 3 bases and the J gene lost 8 bases, with 10 bases spanning the gap. CDR1 SGHNT and CDR2 YENEEA come from the germline V gene. The CDR3 loop spans 12 amino acids.

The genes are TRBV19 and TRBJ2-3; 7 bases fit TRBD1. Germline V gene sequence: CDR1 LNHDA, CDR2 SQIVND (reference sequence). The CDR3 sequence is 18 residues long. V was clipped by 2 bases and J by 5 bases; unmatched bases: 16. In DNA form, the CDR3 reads TGTGCCAGTAGTATAATCCCCGGGGCAGGGGGAAGTAGAGATACGCAGTATTTT. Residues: CASSIIPGAGGSRDTQYF. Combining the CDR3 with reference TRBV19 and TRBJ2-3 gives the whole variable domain DGGITQSPKYLFRKEGQNVTLSCEQNLNHDAMYWYRQDPGQGLRLIYYSQIVNDFQKGDIAEGYSVSREKKESFPLTVTSAQKNPTAFYLCASSIIPGAGGSRDTQYFGPGTRLTVL.

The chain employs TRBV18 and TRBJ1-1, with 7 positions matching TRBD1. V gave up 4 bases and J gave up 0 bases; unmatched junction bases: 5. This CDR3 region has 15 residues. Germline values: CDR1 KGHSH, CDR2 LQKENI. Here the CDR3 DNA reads TGTGCCAGCTCACAGACAGGGAGCATGAACACTGAAGCTTTCTTT. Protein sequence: CASSQTGSMNTEAFF.

The CDR3 region has the DNA TGCGCCAGCAGCCACCCGGGACAGGGTTTTGCCGGGGAGCTGTTTTTT. It codes for CASSHPGQGFAGELFF. The rearrangement uses TRBV5-1 and TRBJ2-2; TRBD1 aligns across 9 bases. The CDR3 sequence is 16 residues long. The germline CDR1 and CDR2 sequences are SGHRS and YFSETQ. J was trimmed by 6 bases and V by 4 bases; bases with no gene match: 10. The full variable domain, completed using reference TRBV5-1 and TRBJ2-2, is KAGVTQTPRYLIKTRGQQVTLSCSPISGHRSVSWYQQTPGQGLQFLFEYFSETQRNKGNFPGRFSGRQFSNSRSEMNVSTLELGDSALYLCASSHPGQGFAGELFFGEGSRLTVL.

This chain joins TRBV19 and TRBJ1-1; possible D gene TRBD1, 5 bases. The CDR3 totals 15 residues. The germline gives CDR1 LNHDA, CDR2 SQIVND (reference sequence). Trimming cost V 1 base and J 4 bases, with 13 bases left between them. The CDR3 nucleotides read TGTGCCAGTAGTATAGGGGGTTGGGGCGGCACTGAAGCTTTCTTT. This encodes CASSIGGWGGTEAFF. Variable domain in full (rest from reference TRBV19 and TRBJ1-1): DGGITQSPKYLFRKEGQNVTLSCEQNLNHDAMYWYRQDPGQGLRLIYYSQIVNDFQKGDIAEGYSVSREKKESFPLTVTSAQKNPTAFYLCASSIGGWGGTEAFFGQGTRLTVV.

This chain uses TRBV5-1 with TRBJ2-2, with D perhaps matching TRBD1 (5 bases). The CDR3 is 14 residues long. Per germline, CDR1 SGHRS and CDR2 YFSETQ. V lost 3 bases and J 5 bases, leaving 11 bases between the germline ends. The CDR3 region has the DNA TGCGCCAGCAGCTCCCAGGGCCTTACCGGGGAGCTGTTTTTT. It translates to CASSSQGLTGELFF.

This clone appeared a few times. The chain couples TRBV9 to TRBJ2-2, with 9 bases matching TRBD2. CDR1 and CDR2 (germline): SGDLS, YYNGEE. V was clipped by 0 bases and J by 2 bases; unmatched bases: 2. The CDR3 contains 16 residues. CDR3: CASSVGLAVNTGELFF. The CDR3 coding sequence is TGTGCCAGCAGCGTAGGACTAGCGGTAAACACCGGGGAGCTGTTTTTT.

CDR3 in amino acids: CASSDWGVAFF. DNA for the CDR3: TGTGCCAGCAGTGATTGGGGCGTAGCTTTCTTT. The chain has TRBV6-1 and TRBJ1-1; D may be TRBD1 (5 bases). Trimming stripped 3 bases from V and 10 bases from J, with 9 bases between. The CDR3 totals 11 residues. Germline lookup yields CDR1 MNHNS and CDR2 SASEGT.

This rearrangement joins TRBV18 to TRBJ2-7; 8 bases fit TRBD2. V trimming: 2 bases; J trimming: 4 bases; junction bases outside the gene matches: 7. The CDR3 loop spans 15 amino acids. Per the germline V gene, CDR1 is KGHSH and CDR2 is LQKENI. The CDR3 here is CASSPGSGRTYEQYV. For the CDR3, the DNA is TGTGCCAGCTCACCAGGAAGCGGGAGAACTTACGAGCAGTACGTC.